This TCR beta chain stems from a study of long-term antiretroviral therapy in people with HIV. Assay version v3.0 of immunoSEQ was used, and it was run at survey level. Here immunoSEQ multiplex PCR was the method, and the copy in TCRdb shows in-frame clones only, minus some. Of 30,000 to 50,000 clones listed, about 88% were seen once; the top ten hold less than 4%. This clone has only one observation. V shed 5 bases, J shed 2 bases, and the junction held 6 bases outside the gene matches. The germline V gene has CDR1 LNHNV and CDR2 YYDKDF (reference sequence). The CDR3 runs to 16 residues. This material consisted of unsorted PBMCs, taken just before starting antiretroviral therapy. The receptor was derived from a young woman with HIV. The chain recombines TRBV15 with TRBJ2-3; TRBD2 aligns across 11 bases. CDR3 sequence: CATSVRLAGSTDTQYF. The CDR3 region has the DNA TGTGCCACCAGCGTACGACTAGCGGGATCCACAGATACGCAGTATTTT. Based on the CDR3 plus reference TRBV15 and TRBJ2-3, the full variable domain is DAMVIQNPRYQVTQFGKPVTLSCSQTLNHNVMYWYQQKSSQAPKLLFHYYDKDFNNEADTPDNFQSRRPNTSFCFLDIRSPGLGDTAMYLCATSVRLAGSTDTQYFGPGTRLTVL.